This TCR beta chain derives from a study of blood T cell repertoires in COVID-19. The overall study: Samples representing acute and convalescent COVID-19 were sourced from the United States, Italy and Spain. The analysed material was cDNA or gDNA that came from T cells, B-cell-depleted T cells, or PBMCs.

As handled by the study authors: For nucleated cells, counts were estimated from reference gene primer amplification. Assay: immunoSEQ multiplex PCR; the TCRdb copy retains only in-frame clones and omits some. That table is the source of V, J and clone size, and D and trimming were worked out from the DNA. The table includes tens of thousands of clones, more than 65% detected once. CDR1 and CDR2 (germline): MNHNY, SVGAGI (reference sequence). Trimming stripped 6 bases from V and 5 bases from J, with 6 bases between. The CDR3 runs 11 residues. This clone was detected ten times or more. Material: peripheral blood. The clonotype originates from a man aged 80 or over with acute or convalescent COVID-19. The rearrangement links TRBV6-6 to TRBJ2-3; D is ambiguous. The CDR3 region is CASSSGDTQYF. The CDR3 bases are TGTGCCAGCAGCTCCGGAGATACGCAGTATTTT.